These 19 T cell receptor beta chains share one sample of origin, sequenced in a study of blood T cell repertoires in COVID-19. The repertoire was sequenced with immunoSEQ multiplex PCR; TCRdb's copy has only in-frame clones and lacks some. The sample lists about 120,000 clones; roughly 84% were seen once. The specimen was peripheral blood. These receptors were collected from a man aged 60 to 69 with acute or convalescent COVID-19.

The V and J genes are TRBV7-2 and TRBJ2-7, with 10 nucleotides matching TRBD2. V shed 1 base and J 2 bases; nucleotides not matched to a gene: 5. The CDR3 loop spans 16 amino acids. Germline values: CDR1 SGHTA, CDR2 FQGNSA. In DNA form, the CDR3 reads TGTGCCAGCAGCTTAGTGACTAGCGGGTTCACCTACGAGCAGTACTTC. As protein: CASSLVTSGFTYEQYF.

In this sample, this clone turned up once. The chain employs TRBV5-1 and TRBJ2-1, with D hard to call. With 0 bases removed from V and 0 bases from J, the gap between germline ends came to 10 bases. The CDR3 length is 16 residues. Germline lookup yields CDR1 SGHRS and CDR2 YFSETQ. This chain's CDR3 is CASSLDSSSSYNEQFF. The CDR3 DNA reads as TGCGCCAGCAGCTTGGACTCATCGAGCTCCTACAATGAGCAGTTCTTC.

This chain links TRBV29-1 with TRBJ1-5; D is ambiguous. Trimming took off 2 bases at V and 2 bases at J, with 13 bases between the two ends. CDR1 and CDR2 (germline): SQVTM, ANQGSEA. The CDR3 runs 15 residues. The CDR3 nucleotides read TGCAGCGTTGAATGGGCTAGCGGGGGCAATCAGCCCCAGCATTTT. Its translation: CSVEWASGGNQPQHF.

The table lists this clone with a count of one. As DNA, the CDR3 is TGTGCCAGTAGTATGCGGGGGTCGAGCACTGAAGCTTTCTTT. Translated, it gives CASSMRGSSTEAFF. The chain has TRBV19 and TRBJ1-1; a weak D match, TRBD1 (5 bases). The V gene lost 3 bases and the J gene lost 4 bases, with 12 bases spanning the gap. The CDR3 is 14 amino acids. Germline V CDR1 and CDR2: LNHDA, SQIVND (reference sequence).

The chain links TRBV7-2 to TRBJ1-3, with D possibly TRBD1 on 5 matching bases. Trimming removed 5 bases at V and 4 bases at J, with 9 bases between. The CDR3 runs 13 residues. In germline, CDR1 is SGHTA, CDR2 FQGNSA. CDR3 in DNA: TGTGCCAGCAGCCAAGACAGAGGAAACACCATATATTTT. Amino acids: CASSQDRGNTIYF.

This clone was seen a handful of times. The chain has TRBV7-9 and TRBJ2-1; D unclear. This CDR3 spans 13 amino acids. Germline V CDR1 and CDR2: SEHNR, FQNEAQ (reference sequence). Trimming cost V 3 bases and J 8 bases, with 11 bases left between them. The chain's CDR3 is CASSFGENHEQFF. CDR3 sequence (DNA): TGTGCCAGCAGCTTTGGAGAAAACCATGAGCAGTTCTTC.

The sample holds one count of this clone. The chain recombines TRBV3-1 (or the pseudogene TRBV3-2) with TRBJ1-2; D is uncertain. There are 11 residues in the CDR3. Trimming pared 2 bases from V and 8 bases from J, leaving 6 bases between. Germline V gives CDR1 LGHDT, CDR2 YNNKEL (reference sequence). DNA for the CDR3: TGTGCCAGCAGCCAACGGGGAGGCTACACCTTC. Its translation is CASSQRGGYTF.

This chain joins TRBV5-4 and TRBJ2-1; 11 bases fit TRBD2. Per germline, CDR1 SGHNT and CDR2 YYREEE (reference sequence). This CDR3 spans 14 amino acids. After removal of 4 bases from V and 14 bases from J, the junction contained 11 bases not matched to a gene. CDR3 nucleotides: TGTGCCAGCAGCATAGTGTCCTTAGCGGGAGGGGAGTTCTTC. Encoded protein: CASSIVSLAGGEFF.

The chain recombines TRBV2 with TRBJ2-1, with 11 bases matching TRBD2. The V segment lost 1 base and the J segment 7 bases; nucleotides outside the gene matches: 9. The CDR3 covers 17 residues. Looked up from germline, CDR1 is SNHLY and CDR2 is FYNNEI. The CDR3 reads CASSEESLAGVYNEQFF. DNA of the CDR3: TGTGCCAGCAGTGAAGAGTCACTAGCGGGAGTATATAATGAGCAGTTCTTC.

V gene TRBV6-4 combines with J gene TRBJ2-7; D possibly corresponds to TRBD1 (6 bases). This CDR3 has 15 residues. V lost 6 bases and J lost 2, with 17 bases in between. CDR1 and CDR2 (germline): MRHNA, SNTAGT. CDR3 sequence: CASREGGVKPYEQYF. The CDR3 nucleotides are TGTGCCAGCAGGGAAGGGGGAGTGAAACCCTACGAGCAGTACTTC.

The CDR3 nucleotides are TGTGCCAGCAGCGTTGGACTAGCGGGAGGGGGCGGCACCGGGGAGCTGTTTTTT. Its translation is CASSVGLAGGGGTGELFF. This rearrangement joins TRBV9 to TRBJ2-2, with 15 bases lining up with TRBD2. The trim removed 2 bases at V and 4 bases at J, leaving 6 bases unmatched. Looked up from germline, CDR1 is SGDLS and CDR2 is YYNGEE. This CDR3 region has 18 residues.

The chain employs TRBV7-2 and TRBJ2-5; weak D call: TRBD1 (6 bases). The germline V gene encodes CDR1 SGHTA and CDR2 FQGNSA. This CDR3 has 14 amino acids. The ends were cut back, 2 bases at V and 6 bases at J, with 13 bases in the middle. As DNA, the CDR3 is TGTGCCAGCAGCTTAAAAACAGGGAGTCAGACCCAGTACTTC. Protein product: CASSLKTGSQTQYF.

This chain joins TRBV18 and TRBJ2-3; possibly TRBD1 for D (5 bases). Germline CDR1 and CDR2: KGHSH and LQKENI. This CDR3 comprises 14 residues. V lost 5 bases and J 5 bases, leaving 14 bases between the germline ends. The CDR3 region has the DNA TGTGCCAGCTCATCGACAGCCGGTGTAGATACGCAGTATTTT. Translation: CASSSTAGVDTQYF.

The chain is built from TRBV5-1 and TRBJ1-4, with D possibly matching TRBD1 (6 bases). CDR3 length equals 15 residues. V was shortened by 1 base and J by 8 bases, with 15 bases between the two germline ends. The germline V gene encodes CDR1 SGHRS and CDR2 YFSETQ. Here the CDR3 reads CASSLYGGASEKLFF. In nucleotides, the CDR3 is TGCGCCAGCAGCTTGTATGGGGGGGCATCGGAAAAACTGTTTTTT.

This sequence joins TRBV6-2 or TRBV6-3 and TRBJ2-7, with D possibly matching TRBD2 (6 bases). Germline loops: CDR1 MNHEY, CDR2 SVGEGT. There are 14 residues in the CDR3. The V end lost 0 bases, the J end lost 6 bases, and 12 bases lay between the germline ends. In DNA form, the CDR3 reads TGTGCCAGCAGTTACTCTACGACTAGAGGCGAGCAGTACTTC. This translates into CASSYSTTRGEQYF.

J is TRBJ1-2 and V is TRBV15, with D possibly being TRBD1 (6 bases). V was clipped by 0 bases and J by 2 bases, with 10 bases between them. The CDR3 length is 15 residues. Germline assignment: CDR1 LNHNV and CDR2 YYDKDF (reference sequence). The CDR3 DNA follows: TGTGCCACCAGCAGAGAGGCAAGGGGGAACTATGGCTACACCTTC. Translation: CATSREARGNYGYTF.

The chain links TRBV6-6 to TRBJ2-2, with 9 positions matching TRBD2. The CDR3 runs to 14 residues. V shed 6 bases, J shed 6 bases, and the junction held 5 bases outside the gene matches. Germline CDR1 is MNHNY and CDR2 is SVGAGI (reference sequence). The CDR3 reads CASRLAGDAGELFF. Here the CDR3 DNA reads TGTGCCAGCAGGTTAGCGGGAGACGCCGGGGAGCTGTTTTTT.

The chain links TRBV19 to TRBJ2-7; TRBD2 is a possible D gene (6 bases). The V gene's germline CDR1 is LNHDA and CDR2 SQIVND (reference sequence). CDR3 length: 13 amino acids. V lost 5 bases and J 4 bases, leaving 12 bases between the germline ends. The CDR3 loop is CASSAGTQYEQYF. The CDR3 DNA reads TGTGCCAGTAGTGCCGGGACTCAGTACGAGCAGTACTTC.

The chain employs TRBV10-2 and TRBJ2-6, with D perhaps matching TRBD2 (5 bases). V lost 7 bases and J lost 0, with 16 bases in between. Germline V gene data show CDR1 as WSHSY and CDR2 as SAAADI. The CDR3 extends over 17 amino acids. The CDR3 spells CASKSESGSSGANVLTF. The CDR3 DNA sequence: TGCGCCAGCAAGTCGGAAAGCGGAAGCTCTGGGGCCAACGTCCTGACTTTC.